A single sample gave rise to the 26 T cell receptor beta chains below, sequenced in a study of radiotherapy plus CTLA-4 blockade in lung cancer (dated by TCRdb to 2017 to 2018). Libraries were built with the immunoSEQ multiplex PCR assay. The immuneACCESS repertoire file appears here via TCRdb, limited to in-frame rearrangements. These files lack a portion of the clones; in checked studies, under half of the deficit traces to unresolved V genes, and the cause of the others is not known. The sample includes more than 90,000 clones, with approximately 78% observed a single time. Roughly 26% of the sample goes to the ten largest clones. The input for sequencing was peripheral blood, taken from a patient treated with radiotherapy plus ipilimumab. The receptor source for this set is a human donor with non-small cell lung cancer that progressed on radiotherapy plus ipilimumab.

The chain is built from TRBV7-3 and TRBJ2-1; 14 nucleotides align to TRBD2. Per the germline V gene, CDR1 is SGHTA and CDR2 is FQGTGA. V was clipped by 5 bases and J by 8 bases; unmatched bases: 14. The CDR3 consists of 18 residues. The CDR3 region has the DNA TGTGCCAGCAGCCTACAATCCGGGACTAGCGGGAGAGGGTATGAGCAGTTCTTC. Its translation is CASSLQSGTSGRGYEQFF.

This CDR3 reads CASSPSGRGTDTQYF. CDR3 in DNA: TGCGCCAGCAGCCCGAGCGGGAGAGGCACAGATACGCAGTATTTT. The rearrangement joins TRBV5-1 to TRBJ2-3; 8 nucleotides agree with TRBD2. CDR3 length: 15 amino acids. V lost 4 bases to trimming and J lost 1 base; unmatched junction nucleotides: 5. Germline CDR1 SGHRS, CDR2 YFSETQ.

The rearrangement links TRBV7-9 to TRBJ2-1; D unresolved. V lost 2 bases and J 6 bases, leaving 8 bases between the germline ends. This CDR3 is 13 amino acids long. Germline-derived CDR1 and CDR2 are SEHNR and FQNEAQ (reference sequence). The CDR3 region has the DNA TGTGCCAGCAGCTTATTTGTTTCCAATGAGCAGTTCTTC. The encoded protein is CASSLFVSNEQFF.

This sequence joins TRBV5-1 and TRBJ1-4, with 7 positions matching TRBD1. Losses at the gene ends were 3 bases for V and 7 bases for J; bases not matched to a gene: 12. The CDR3 contains 16 residues. The V gene's germline CDR1 is SGHRS and CDR2 YFSETQ. CDR3 amino acids: CASSSRPTGDGEKLFF. The CDR3 DNA reads as TGCGCCAGCAGCTCAAGACCCACAGGGGATGGTGAAAAACTGTTTTTT. Supplemented by reference TRBV5-1 and TRBJ1-4, the full variable domain reads KAGVTQTPRYLIKTRGQQVTLSCSPISGHRSVSWYQQTPGQGLQFLFEYFSETQRNKGNFPGRFSGRQFSNSRSEMNVSTLELGDSALYLCASSSRPTGDGEKLFFGSGTQLSVL.

V is TRBV30 and J is TRBJ2-3; 8 bases agree with TRBD1. This CDR3 comprises 15 residues. J lost 4 bases, V lost 5 bases, and 11 bases had no gene match. CDR1 is GTSNPN, CDR2 SVGIG, per germline (reference sequence). CDR3 nucleotide sequence: TGTGCCTGGCGTCTTGGACAGGGTTCGGCAGATACGCAGTATTTT. Translation gives CAWRLGQGSADTQYF.

In the case of this clone: At one end, the junction sequence differs from germline, possibly due to a read error. This sequence joins TRBV4-2 and TRBJ2-2; TRBD2 agrees at 7 bases. Germline V CDR1 and CDR2: LGHNA, YNFKEQ. CDR3 length: 17 amino acids. CDR3: CGSSQELAGTNTGELFF. For the CDR3, the DNA is TGTGGCAGCAGCCAAGAGTTAGCGGGTACGAACACCGGGGAGCTGTTTTTT.

To note about this clone: One end of the junction is discordant with germline, which a read error may explain. This chain uses TRBV11-2 with TRBJ2-5, with D tentatively TRBD1 (7 bases). The CDR3 runs 12 residues. Germline assignment: CDR1 SGHAT and CDR2 FQNNGV. CDR3 residues: CASSLDQGGRDF. CDR3 nucleotide sequence: TGTGCCAGCAGCTTAGATCAGGGGGGCCGGGACTTC.

V gene TRBV27 combines with J gene TRBJ1-5, with 7 positions matching TRBD1. The CDR3 covers 15 residues. Germline CDR1 is MNHEY and CDR2 is SMNVEV (reference sequence). V lost 3 bases and J lost 6; bases outside the gene matches: 8. In DNA, the CDR3 is TGTGCCAGCAGTTTGACAGGGCAAGGGATTCAGCCCCAGCATTTT. Encoded protein: CASSLTGQGIQPQHF.

This clone came up once. V is TRBV9 and J is TRBJ1-1, with 8 bases matching TRBD1. V lost 4 bases and J lost 6; bases outside the gene matches: 5. CDR1 SGDLS and CDR2 YYNGEE come from the germline V gene. The length of the CDR3 is 13 residues. CDR3 region: CASSRQGLSEAFF. As DNA, the CDR3 is TGTGCCAGCAGCCGACAGGGGCTGTCTGAAGCTTTCTTT. Variable domain in full (rest from reference TRBV9 and TRBJ1-1): DSGVTQTPKHLITATGQRVTLRCSPRSGDLSVYWYQQSLDQGLQFLIQYYNGEERAKGNILERFSAQQFPDLHSELNLSSLELGDSALYFCASSRQGLSEAFFGQGTRLTVV.

This clone was observed a handful of times. The rearrangement links TRBV30 to TRBJ1-2, with D perhaps matching TRBD1 (5 bases). Germline V CDR1 and CDR2: GTSNPN, SVGIG (reference sequence). V was clipped by 0 bases and J by 7 bases, with 12 bases between them. This CDR3 contains 13 residues. The CDR3 reads CAWSVLGGSGYTF. The DNA of the CDR3 is TGTGCCTGGAGTGTACTGGGGGGAAGTGGCTACACCTTC.

The chain joins TRBV28 to TRBJ1-5; possibly TRBD1 for D (6 bases). V shed 7 bases and J shed 1 base, with 14 bases lying between them. The CDR3 is made up of 15 amino acids. Germline CDR1 and CDR2: MDHEN and SYDVKM. The CDR3 sequence is CASTGGSGSNQPQHF. In DNA, the CDR3 is TGTGCCAGCACCGGGGGCAGTGGAAGCAATCAGCCCCAGCATTTT.

V gene TRBV5-1 combines with J gene TRBJ2-1; maybe TRBD2 (6 bases). The V gene's germline CDR1 is SGHRS and CDR2 YFSETQ. V shed 0 bases and J shed 6 bases, with 7 bases lying between them. The CDR3 length is 13 residues. CDR3 region: CASSLDGGNEQFF. In DNA, the CDR3 is TGCGCCAGCAGCTTGGACGGGGGCAATGAGCAGTTCTTC.

This chain links TRBV6-5 with TRBJ2-1; a possible D gene is TRBD2 (5 bases). V was trimmed by 3 bases and J by 7 bases, leaving 19 bases between them. This CDR3 has 16 residues. Germline V gene lookup returns CDR1 MNHEY and CDR2 SVGAGI. CDR3 nucleotide sequence: TGTGCCAGCAGTTATAGTTCCTTGGCGGGTTGGAATGAGCAGTTCTTC. Translation: CASSYSSLAGWNEQFF.

The rearrangement joins TRBV19 to TRBJ2-5, with D possibly TRBD1 on 5 matching bases. Trimming stripped 2 bases from V and 5 bases from J, with 12 bases between. Germline-derived CDR1 and CDR2 are LNHDA and SQIVND (reference sequence). The CDR3 covers 14 residues. CDR3 amino acids: CASSIQGREETQYF. CDR3 coding DNA: TGTGCCAGTAGTATACAGGGAAGAGAGGAGACCCAGTACTTC.

The genes are TRBV28 and TRBJ2-7; D perhaps matches TRBD1 (6 bases). The CDR3 length is 13 residues. Trimming took off 5 bases at V and 1 base at J, with 9 bases between the two ends. Germline assignment: CDR1 MDHEN and CDR2 SYDVKM. The CDR3 region is CASSPQGSYEQYF. CDR3 coding DNA: TGTGCCAGCAGTCCACAGGGATCCTACGAGCAGTACTTC. Full variable domain (outside the CDR3, taken from reference TRBV28 and TRBJ2-7): DVKVTQSSRYLVKRTGEKVFLECVQDMDHENMFWYRQDPGLGLRLIYFSYDVKMKEKGDIPEGYSVSREKKERFSLILESASTNQTSMYLCASSPQGSYEQYFGPGTRLTVT.

This sequence joins TRBV11-2 and TRBJ1-2; D ambiguous. CDR3 length equals 16 residues. CDR1 and CDR2 (germline): SGHAT, FQNNGV. V dropped 0 bases and J dropped 5 bases, with 16 bases sitting between them. For the CDR3, the DNA is TGTGCCAGCAGCTTAGACCGGGCCGTTCCTCGTTATGGCTACACCTTC. It yields the protein CASSLDRAVPRYGYTF.

This rearrangement joins TRBV6-1 to TRBJ1-2, with 9 bases fitting TRBD1. The CDR3 is 13 residues long. The junction had 3 bases not matched to a gene; V was cut back by 4 bases and J by 6 bases. Germline V gene lookup returns CDR1 MNHNS and CDR2 SASEGT. DNA for the CDR3: TGTGCCAGCAGTGTGACAGGGGGAAATGGCTACACCTTC. It specifies CASSVTGGNGYTF.

This clone appeared a single time. This chain connects TRBV5-1 to TRBJ2-1, with 13 bases lining up with TRBD2. The length of the CDR3 is 19 residues. V trimming: 3 bases; J trimming: 7 bases; junction bases outside the gene matches: 16. The V gene's germline CDR1 is SGHRS and CDR2 YFSETQ. CDR3 DNA sequence: TGCGCCAGCAGCTCCGGACTAGCGGGAGTGAGTCCATTAACGAATGAGCAGTTCTTC. Protein product: CASSSGLAGVSPLTNEQFF. The whole variable domain, remainder taken from reference TRBV5-1 and TRBJ2-1, is KAGVTQTPRYLIKTRGQQVTLSCSPISGHRSVSWYQQTPGQGLQFLFEYFSETQRNKGNFPGRFSGRQFSNSRSEMNVSTLELGDSALYLCASSSGLAGVSPLTNEQFFGPGTRLTVL.

This chain connects TRBV19 to TRBJ2-5; no clear D. The CDR3 contains 15 residues. The germline gives CDR1 LNHDA, CDR2 SQIVND (reference sequence). Deletions cut 3 bases from V and 0 bases from J, with 11 bases between. CDR3 amino acids: CASSIRARYQETQYF. The CDR3 DNA is TGTGCCAGTAGTATTAGGGCGAGATACCAAGAGACCCAGTACTTC.

The chain carries TRBV27 and TRBJ1-1, with D possibly matching TRBD1 (5 bases). V gave up 2 bases and J gave up 2 bases, with 12 bases separating them. Germline V CDR1 and CDR2: MNHEY, SMNVEV (reference sequence). The CDR3 totals 15 residues. CDR3 in amino acids: CASSLMLGGNTEAFF. The CDR3 DNA reads TGTGCCAGCAGTTTAATGCTTGGGGGAAACACTGAAGCTTTCTTT.

The V and J genes are TRBV16 and TRBJ1-4, with D tentatively TRBD1 (5 bases). Trimming took off 0 bases at V and 2 bases at J, with 10 bases between the two ends. The CDR3 spans 16 residues. Looked up from germline, CDR1 is KGHSY and CDR2 is FQNENV. CDR3 DNA: TGTGCCAGCAGCCAATCTCAAGGGGTTACTAATGAAAAACTGTTTTTT. It yields the protein CASSQSQGVTNEKLFF.

The chain joins TRBV4-1 to TRBJ2-7; 14 bases align to TRBD2. CDR3 length: 17 residues. The V segment lost 3 bases and the J segment 6 bases; nucleotides outside the gene matches: 10. Germline CDR1 MGHRA, CDR2 YSYEKL. In DNA, the CDR3 is TGCGCCAGCAGCCATCCTCCGGGACTAGCGGGAGTAACCGAGCAGTACGTC. It codes for CASSHPPGLAGVTEQYV.

The chain uses TRBV14 and TRBJ2-2; D gene ambiguous. The CDR3 covers 17 residues. Germline assignment: CDR1 SGHDN and CDR2 FVKESK. Deletions cut 0 bases from V and 7 bases from J, with 18 bases between. The CDR3 here is CASSQDGPQRRYGELFF. Written as DNA, the CDR3 is TGTGCCAGCAGCCAAGATGGACCGCAGAGGAGATACGGGGAGCTGTTTTTT.

The chain is built from TRBV6-5 and TRBJ2-2; 8 positions agree with TRBD1. CDR3 length: 14 residues. V shed 7 bases and J 7 bases; nucleotides not matched to a gene: 8. Germline V gives CDR1 MNHEY, CDR2 SVGAGI. The CDR3 is CASIRQGYNGELFF. The CDR3 DNA reads TGTGCCAGCATCCGACAGGGGTATAACGGGGAGCTGTTTTTT.

The rearrangement links TRBV5-1 to TRBJ2-5; 13 bases align to TRBD2. The ends lost 3 bases at V and 1 base at J; junction bases unmatched: 3. CDR3 length: 16 residues. In germline, CDR1 is SGHRS, CDR2 YFSETQ. In DNA form, the CDR3 reads TGCGCCAGCAGCTCAGGACTAGCGGGAGCCCAAGAGACCCAGTACTTC. Residues: CASSSGLAGAQETQYF.

This clone has only a few counts. The chain links TRBV14 to TRBJ1-1; 9 nucleotides align to TRBD1. CDR1 and CDR2 (germline): SGHDN, FVKESK. With V trimmed by 8 bases and J by 5 bases, 6 bases remained unmatched. The CDR3 totals 13 residues. In DNA, the CDR3 is TGTGCCAGCGGGACAGGGAGAAAGACTGAAGCTTTCTTT. Amino acid sequence: CASGTGRKTEAFF.